Listed below are T cell receptor beta chains from one sample, sequenced in a study of T cells in Graves' hyperthyroidism and ophthalmopathy. In TCRdb, the multiplex PCR reads were re-called with MiXCR into one record per CDR3 protein. The sample lists 550,000 to 600,000 distinct CDR3 sequences, about 14% occurring once. Sequencing was carried out using blood. These receptors were taken from a woman aged 18-35 years with Graves' ophthalmopathy. CDR3s include the opening cysteine and the closing phenylalanine or tryptophan. The order of the fields is J gene, clone size, V gene, D gene, CDR3 DNA, CDR3 protein. D genes are given only for firm matches. Size values are once, few and many counts, or a class for expanded clones, and some rows have none.

TRBJ1-6	many	TRBV6-1	-	TGTGCCAGCAGTGACACCGGGACCCTTAAGAATTCACCCCTCCACTTT	CASSDTGTLKNSPLHF
TRBJ1-1	few	TRBV18	-	TGTGCCTCCTTAAGTAGGGAGACTGAAGCTTTCTTT	CASLSRETEAFF
TRBJ1-4	many	TRBV12-3/TRBV12-4	-	TGTGCCAGCAGTTTGAGGCAGGGAAGTGAAAAACTGTTTTTT	CASSLRQGSEKLFF
TRBJ2-7	few	TRBV9	-	TGTGCCAGCAGCGAGACCGACAGCTCCTACGAGCAGTACTTC	CASSETDSSYEQYF
TRBJ1-3	-	TRBV29-1	-	TGCAGCGCTCCTTCTGGAAACACCATATATTTT	CSAPSGNTIYF
TRBJ1-1	many	TRBV7-9	-	TGTGCCAGCAGCGGGATCACAGGGTCCATCAAGCACAGGTTGAACACTGAAGCTTTCTTT	CASSGITGSIKHRLNTEAFF
TRBJ2-4	-	TRBV7-3	TRBD1	TGTGCCACCTTCCTCCATGGGGACAGGGGGTCGAGAGTAGCCAAAAACATTCAGTACTTC	CATFLHGDRGSRVAKNIQYF
TRBJ2-1	few	TRBV4-1	TRBD2	TGCGCCAGCAGCCGCGGCGGGACTATTAGCAATGAGCAGTTCTTC	CASSRGGTISNEQFF
TRBJ1-1	-	TRBV24-1	TRBD1	TGTGCCACCAGTGATTTGCCTGTGACAGGGACGACTGAAGCTTTCTTT	CATSDLPVTGTTEAFF
TRBJ2-7	-	TRBV30	-	TGTGCCTGGAGTACGCAGGTACGCGAGCAGTACTTC	CAWSTQVREQYF
TRBJ2-5	many	TRBV10-3	TRBD2	TGTGCCATCAGTGAGTCCGAACTAGCGGGATCAGAGACCCAGTACTTC	CAISESELAGSETQYF
TRBJ1-1	-	TRBV12-3/TRBV12-4	TRBD1	TGTGCCAGCAGTCCCGGGACAGGCGGGGGTACTGAAGCTTTCTTT	CASSPGTGGGTEAFF
TRBJ1-4	many	TRBV2	-	TGTGCCAGCAGCCCAGGTACAACTAATGAAAAACTGTTTTTT	CASSPGTTNEKLFF
TRBJ2-3	many	TRBV7-9	TRBD2	TGTGCCAGCAGCCCCACGGGAGGGCCCCCAGATACGCAGTATTTT	CASSPTGGPPDTQYF
TRBJ2-5	many	TRBV30	-	TGTGCCTGGAGTGGGGCAGCAGTCGAGACCCAGTACTTC	CAWSGAAVETQYF
TRBJ2-3	few	TRBV24-1	-	TGTGCCACCAGTGATCCGGGGGACGGGAGCACAGATACGCAGTATTTT	CATSDPGDGSTDTQYF
TRBJ1-6	many	TRBV7-3	-	TGTGCCAGCAGCTTAGGGGATTCACCCCTCCACTTT	CASSLGDSPLHF
TRBJ2-3	many	TRBV6-1	-	TGTGCCAGCAGTGAACCACCGGGTCTAGCAGATACGCAGTATTTT	CASSEPPGLADTQYF
TRBJ2-5	many	TRBV11-3	TRBD1	TGTGCCAGCAGCTTAGCCCAGGGGGCTACGGAGACCCAGTACTTC	CASSLAQGATETQYF
TRBJ1-5	many	TRBV2	-	TGTGCCAGCAGTGAGGGACGCCAAGGGAGCAATCAGCCCCAGCATTTT	CASSEGRQGSNQPQHF
TRBJ1-1	many	TRBV6-6	-	TGTGCCAGCAGTTACTCGACGGAGAACACTGAAGCTTTCTTT	CASSYSTENTEAFF
TRBJ2-7	-	TRBV28	TRBD2	TGTGCCAGCACCCTACCGGGGGGGTTCGAGCAGTACTTC	CASTLPGGFEQYF
TRBJ1-5	few	TRBV10-3	TRBD1	TGTGCCATCAGATCGGACAGGGAGGGCAATCAGCCCCAGCATTTT	CAIRSDREGNQPQHF
TRBJ2-2	few	TRBV13	TRBD2	TGTGCCAGCAGCCCCTATCGGGGACTATTGGTCGGGGAGCTGTTTTTT	CASSPYRGLLVGELFF
TRBJ1-1	many	TRBV10-3	-	TGTGCCATCAGTGTCGGGATTATGAACACTGAAGCTTTCTTT	CAISVGIMNTEAFF
TRBJ2-7	many	TRBV20-1	TRBD2	TGCAGTGCTACGACTAGCGGGGGTTACGAGCAGTACTTC	CSATTSGGYEQYF
TRBJ2-5	many	TRBV2	TRBD1	TGTGCCGGGGGGCTTAGGGTTCTTGCGACAGGGGAGCACTTC	CAGGLRVLATGEHF
TRBJ2-1	many	TRBV6-1	-	TGTGCCAGCAGACGCTCGGGGAGCGTGGGCTCCTACAATGAGCAGTTCTTC	CASRRSGSVGSYNEQFF
TRBJ2-1	many	TRBV28	-	TGTGCCAGCAGTTTGAGGGGGGTGACGCGGGAGCGTGAGCAGTTCTTC	CASSLRGVTREREQFF
TRBJ2-3	-	TRBV29-1	TRBD2	TGCAGCGTTGAAGGGCTGGCGGGAGGGGTCTCTAGCACAGATACGCAGTATTTT	CSVEGLAGGVSSTDTQYF
TRBJ1-2	many	TRBV6-1	-	TGTGCCAGCAGTGAATTCAGGGGAGTTTATGGCTACACCTTC	CASSEFRGVYGYTF
TRBJ2-3	many	TRBV30	-	TGTGCCTGGAGTGTAGCTCCAACAGGATTAACAGATACGCAGTATTTT	CAWSVAPTGLTDTQYF
TRBJ2-3	many	TRBV6-1	-	TGTGCCAGCAGTCCACCCTTGATTAGGGGGGCAGATACGCAGTATTTT	CASSPPLIRGADTQYF
TRBJ1-1	-	TRBV30	TRBD1	TGTGCCTGGAGAGACCCGGGACAGGGCTACACTGAAGCTTTCTTT	CAWRDPGQGYTEAFF
TRBJ1-2	many	TRBV4-1	-	TGCGCCAGCAGCCAAGAGGACGAAATCTATGGCTACACCTTC	CASSQEDEIYGYTF
TRBJ2-7	few	TRBV29-1	TRBD1	TGCAGCGTAGCCACAGGGGAAGTCCCCTACGAGCAGTACTTC	CSVATGEVPYEQYF
TRBJ2-7	-	TRBV7-6	TRBD2	TGTGCCAGCAGCTTAGGCCCAGCGGGAGGGCCTAACTACGAGCAGTACTTC	CASSLGPAGGPNYEQYF
TRBJ2-7	many	TRBV28	-	TGTGCCAGCAGTTTTCCCTATTACGAGCAGTACTTC	CASSFPYYEQYF
TRBJ2-7	many	TRBV13	TRBD1	TGTGCCAGCAGCTTAAGTGGGACAGGGGCGTTCGAGCAGTACTTC	CASSLSGTGAFEQYF
TRBJ2-5	many	TRBV7-9	TRBD2	TGTGCCAGCAGGCCTAGCGGGACCCAAGAGACCCAGTACTTC	CASRPSGTQETQYF